This T cell receptor (beta chain) emerged from a study of shared clonotypes between healthy human individuals. CDR1 and CDR2 (germline): MGHRA, YSYEKL. V was clipped by 1 base and J by 3 bases, with 16 bases between them. The CDR3 is 16 residues long. This clone appeared once. No antigen is known for it. Generated by immunoSEQ multiplex PCR, the TCRdb table keeps only in-frame clones and is missing some. This table has roughly 2,000,000 clones, 93% appearing once. General observations from the study: Despite large depth, rarefaction showed incomplete sorted-subset sequencing. Limitation of the genetic and exposure-history diversity represented came from the few donors. Naive CD4 clonotype sharing across several donors was around 5%.

Naive CD8 cells lacked CD45RO and underwent positive selection for CCR7, leaving out terminally differentiated effector memory CD45RA+ cells. The study drew all its donors from Caucasian adults living in Nashville, Tennessee. The clonotype was recovered from a man in his late teens or twenties in good health. Some clones in this sample may be carry-over from other donors' samples. Sequenced: naive CD8+ T cells from PBMCs. The rearrangement uses TRBV4-1 and TRBJ2-7; D is unclear. CDR3 sequence: CASSQVVAAVFYEQYF. In DNA, the CDR3 is TGCGCCAGCAGCCAAGTAGTGGCAGCAGTATTCTACGAGCAGTACTTC.